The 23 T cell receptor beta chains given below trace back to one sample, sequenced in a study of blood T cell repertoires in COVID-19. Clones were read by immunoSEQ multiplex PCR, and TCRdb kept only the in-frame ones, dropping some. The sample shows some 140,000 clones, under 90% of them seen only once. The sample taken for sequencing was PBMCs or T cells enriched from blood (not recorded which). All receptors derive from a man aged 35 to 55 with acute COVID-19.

The CDR3 DNA sequence: TGTGCCAGCAGTTTTGAGGTTGGAAAGAATCGGTTTTTTGAGCAGTACTTC. It encodes CASSFEVGKNRFFEQYF. The genes are TRBV28 and TRBJ2-7; D uncertain. CDR3 size: 17 residues. V was pared by 3 bases and J by 7 bases, with 25 bases between. The germline V gene has CDR1 MDHEN and CDR2 SYDVKM.

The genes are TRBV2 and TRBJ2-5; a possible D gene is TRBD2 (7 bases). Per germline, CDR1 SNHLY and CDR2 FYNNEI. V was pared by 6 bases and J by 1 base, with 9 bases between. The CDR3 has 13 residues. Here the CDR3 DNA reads TGTGCCAGCAGGAGGGGGGGCCAAGAGACCCAGTACTTC. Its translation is CASRRGGQETQYF.

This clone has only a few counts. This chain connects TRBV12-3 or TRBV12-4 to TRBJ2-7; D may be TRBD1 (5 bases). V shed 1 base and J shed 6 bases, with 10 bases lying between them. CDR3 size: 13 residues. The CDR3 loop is CASSLVGRAEQYF. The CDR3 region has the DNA TGTGCCAGCAGTTTAGTAGGCAGGGCCGAGCAGTACTTC.

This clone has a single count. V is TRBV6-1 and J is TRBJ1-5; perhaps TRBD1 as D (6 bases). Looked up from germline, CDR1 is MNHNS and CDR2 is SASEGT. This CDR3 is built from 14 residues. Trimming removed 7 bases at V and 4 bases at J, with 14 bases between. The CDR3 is CASIAGDRNQPQHF. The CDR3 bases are TGTGCCAGCATAGCAGGGGACCGAAATCAGCCCCAGCATTTT.

In nucleotides, the CDR3 is TGTGCCAGCAGCGCCTCCGGGACTCCTTCTTTGGAGCAGTACTTC. Translating gives CASSASGTPSLEQYF. The chain links TRBV5-6 to TRBJ2-7; tentative D call: TRBD2 (6 bases). The CDR3 is 15 residues long. The germline CDR1 and CDR2 sequences are SGHDT and YYEEEE. V shed 4 bases and J shed 7 bases, with 21 bases lying between them. Filled out from reference TRBV5-6 and TRBJ2-7, the complete variable domain reads DAGVTQSPTHLIKTRGQQVTLRCSPKSGHDTVSWYQQALGQGPQFIFQYYEEEERQRGNFPDRFSGHQFPNYSSELNVNALLLGDSALYLCASSASGTPSLEQYFGPGTRLTVT.

CDR3 loop: CATQTGSDYGYTF. The CDR3 nucleotides are TGTGCCACCCAGACAGGGAGCGACTATGGCTACACCTTC. The J gene is TRBJ1-2, the V gene TRBV28, with 7 bases that match TRBD1. The V gene's germline CDR1 is MDHEN and CDR2 SYDVKM. The CDR3 extends over 13 amino acids. With V trimmed by 10 bases and J by 3 bases, 8 bases remained unmatched.

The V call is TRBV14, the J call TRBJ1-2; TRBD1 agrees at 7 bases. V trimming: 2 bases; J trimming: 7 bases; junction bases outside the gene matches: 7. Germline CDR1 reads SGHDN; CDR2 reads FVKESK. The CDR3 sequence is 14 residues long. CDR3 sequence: CASSQYGRGSGYTF. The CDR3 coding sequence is TGTGCCAGCAGCCAATACGGCAGGGGGTCTGGCTACACCTTC.

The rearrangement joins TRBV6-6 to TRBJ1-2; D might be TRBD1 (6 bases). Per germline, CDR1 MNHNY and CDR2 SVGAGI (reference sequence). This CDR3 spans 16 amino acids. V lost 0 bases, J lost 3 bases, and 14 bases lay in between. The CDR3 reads CASSYSAAGVDYGYTF. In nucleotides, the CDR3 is TGTGCCAGCAGTTACTCGGCGGCAGGGGTAGACTATGGCTACACCTTC.

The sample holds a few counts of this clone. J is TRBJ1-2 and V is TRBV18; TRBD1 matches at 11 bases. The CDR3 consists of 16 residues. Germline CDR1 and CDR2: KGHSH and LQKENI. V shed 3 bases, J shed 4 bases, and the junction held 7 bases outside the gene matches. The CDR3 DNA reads TGTGCCAGCTCACCCGGACAGGGGGCGGCTAGCTATGGCTACACCTTC. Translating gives CASSPGQGAASYGYTF.

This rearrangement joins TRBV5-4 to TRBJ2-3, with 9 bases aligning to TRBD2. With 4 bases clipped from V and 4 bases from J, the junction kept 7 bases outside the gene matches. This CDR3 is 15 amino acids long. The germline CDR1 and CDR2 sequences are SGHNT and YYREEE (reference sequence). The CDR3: CASSGGGANADTQYF. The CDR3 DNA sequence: TGTGCCAGCAGCGGCGGGGGGGCCAATGCAGATACGCAGTATTTT.

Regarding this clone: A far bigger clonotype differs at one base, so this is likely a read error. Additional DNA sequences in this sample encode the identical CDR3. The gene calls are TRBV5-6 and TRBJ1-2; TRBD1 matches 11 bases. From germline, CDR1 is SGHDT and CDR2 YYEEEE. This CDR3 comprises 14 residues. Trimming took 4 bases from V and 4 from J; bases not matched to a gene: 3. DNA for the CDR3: TGTGCCAGCAGCCCGGGACAGGGGGGCTATGGCTACACCTTC. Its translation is CASSPGQGGYGYTF.

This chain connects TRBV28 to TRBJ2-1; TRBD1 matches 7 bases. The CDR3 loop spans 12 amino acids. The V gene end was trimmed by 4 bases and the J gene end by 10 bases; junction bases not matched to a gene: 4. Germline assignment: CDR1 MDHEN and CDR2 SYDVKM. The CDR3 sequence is CASSSTDREQFF. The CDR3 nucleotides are TGTGCCAGCAGTTCAACGGACAGGGAGCAGTTCTTC.

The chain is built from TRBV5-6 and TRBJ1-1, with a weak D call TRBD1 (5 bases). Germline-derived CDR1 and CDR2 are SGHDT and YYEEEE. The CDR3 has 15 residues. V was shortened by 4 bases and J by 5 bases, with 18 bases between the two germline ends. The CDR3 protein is CASSRPQGVGTEAFF. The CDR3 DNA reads TGTGCCAGCAGCCGGCCGCAGGGCGTAGGAACTGAAGCTTTCTTT.

The chain's CDR3 is CASSQAGAAYEQYF. The CDR3 nucleotides are TGTGCCAGCAGCCAGGCGGGGGCTGCCTACGAGCAGTACTTC. This chain uses TRBV3-1 (or the pseudogene TRBV3-2) with TRBJ2-7; D is perhaps TRBD2 (7 bases). The V end lost 3 bases, the J end lost 2 bases, and 11 bases lay between the germline ends. The germline CDR1 and CDR2 sequences are LGHDT and YNNKEL (reference sequence). The CDR3 loop spans 14 amino acids.

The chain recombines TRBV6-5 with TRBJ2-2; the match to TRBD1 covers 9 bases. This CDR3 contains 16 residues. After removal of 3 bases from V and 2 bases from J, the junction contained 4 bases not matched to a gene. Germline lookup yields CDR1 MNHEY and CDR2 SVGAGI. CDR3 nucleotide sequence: TGTGCCAGCAGTTATACGGGACAGGGAAACACCGGGGAGCTGTTTTTT. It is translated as CASSYTGQGNTGELFF.

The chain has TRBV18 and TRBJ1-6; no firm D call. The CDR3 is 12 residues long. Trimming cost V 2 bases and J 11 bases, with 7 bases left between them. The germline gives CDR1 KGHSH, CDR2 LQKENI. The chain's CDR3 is CASSPNGAPLHF. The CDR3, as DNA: TGTGCCAGCTCACCAAACGGGGCACCCCTCCACTTT.

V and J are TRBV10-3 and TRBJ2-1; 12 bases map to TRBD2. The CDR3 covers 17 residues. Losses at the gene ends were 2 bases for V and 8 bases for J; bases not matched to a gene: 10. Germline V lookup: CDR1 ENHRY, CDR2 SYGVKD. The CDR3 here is CAISERLAGGISDEQFF. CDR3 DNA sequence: TGTGCCATCAGTGAGAGGCTAGCGGGAGGGATTAGCGATGAGCAGTTCTTC.

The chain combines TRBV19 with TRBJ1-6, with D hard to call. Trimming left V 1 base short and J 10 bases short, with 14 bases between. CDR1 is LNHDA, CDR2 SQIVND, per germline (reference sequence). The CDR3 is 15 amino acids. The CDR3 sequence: CASSIAGGIDSPLHF. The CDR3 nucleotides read TGTGCCAGTAGTATAGCCGGCGGGATCGACTCACCCCTCCACTTT.

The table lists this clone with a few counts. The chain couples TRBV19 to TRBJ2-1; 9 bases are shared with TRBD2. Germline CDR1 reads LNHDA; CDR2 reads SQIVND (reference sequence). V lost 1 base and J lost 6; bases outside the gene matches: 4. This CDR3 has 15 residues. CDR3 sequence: CASSIVASGANEQFF. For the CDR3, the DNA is TGTGCCAGTAGTATAGTAGCTAGCGGGGCCAATGAGCAGTTCTTC.

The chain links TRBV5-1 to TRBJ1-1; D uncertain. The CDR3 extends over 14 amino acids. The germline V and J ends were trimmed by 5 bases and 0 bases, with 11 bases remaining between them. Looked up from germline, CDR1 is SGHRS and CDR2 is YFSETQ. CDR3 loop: CASSLEPLNTEAFF. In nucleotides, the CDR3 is TGCGCCAGCAGTTTAGAGCCCCTGAACACTGAAGCTTTCTTT.

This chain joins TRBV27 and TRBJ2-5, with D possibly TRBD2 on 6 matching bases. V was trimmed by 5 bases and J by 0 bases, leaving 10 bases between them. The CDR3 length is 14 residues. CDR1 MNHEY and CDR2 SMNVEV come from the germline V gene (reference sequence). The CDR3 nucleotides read TGTGCCAGCAGTCCGACTAGGGACCAAGAGACCCAGTACTTC. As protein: CASSPTRDQETQYF.

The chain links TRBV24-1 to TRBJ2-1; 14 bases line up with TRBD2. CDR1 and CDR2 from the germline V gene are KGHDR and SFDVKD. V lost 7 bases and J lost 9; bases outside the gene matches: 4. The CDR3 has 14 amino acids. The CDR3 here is CATRTSGRAIEQFF. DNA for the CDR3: TGTGCCACCAGGACTAGCGGGAGGGCCATTGAGCAGTTCTTC.

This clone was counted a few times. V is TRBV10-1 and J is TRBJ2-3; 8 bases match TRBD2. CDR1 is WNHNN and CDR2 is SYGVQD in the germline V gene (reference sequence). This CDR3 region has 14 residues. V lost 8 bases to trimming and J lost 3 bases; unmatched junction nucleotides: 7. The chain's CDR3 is CASRGREVTDTQYF. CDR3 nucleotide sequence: TGCGCCAGCCGGGGGCGGGAGGTGACAGATACGCAGTATTTT.